Listed here are 19 T cell receptor beta chains from one sample, sequenced in a study of blood T cell repertoires in COVID-19. Repertoires were generated with immunoSEQ multiplex PCR, while TCRdb's copy carries only in-frame clones and drops some. The top ten clones hold 2.5% to 3.5% of a sample with about 210,000 clones, 83% of them seen once. Sequencing input: peripheral blood. Receptor source: a man between 45 and 60 years old with active or convalescent COVID-19.

This chain connects TRBV5-4 to TRBJ2-5, with D perhaps TRBD1 (6 bases). The length of the CDR3 is 16 residues. Trimming removed 0 bases at V and 2 bases at J, with 14 bases between. The V gene's germline CDR1 is SGHNT and CDR2 YYREEE (reference sequence). CDR3 region: CASSLAQTTGQETQYF. The CDR3 coding sequence is TGTGCCAGCAGCTTGGCACAAACGACAGGACAAGAGACCCAGTACTTC.

This rearrangement joins TRBV6-4 to TRBJ1-2; TRBD1 matches at 7 bases. The CDR3 loop spans 14 amino acids. Germline CDR1 and CDR2: MRHNA and SNTAGT. J gave up 3 bases and V 1 base, and 2 bases lay outside the gene matches. As DNA, the CDR3 is TGTGCCAGCAGTGACTTCGGACAGGACTATGGCTACACCTTC. It encodes CASSDFGQDYGYTF.

This sequence joins TRBV6-6 and TRBJ1-2, with D hard to call. The CDR3 consists of 15 residues. Germline V gene sequence: CDR1 MNHNY, CDR2 SVGAGI (reference sequence). V was clipped by 5 bases and J by 5 bases, with 18 bases between them. CDR3 in amino acids: CASSTPPLAGYGYTF. The CDR3 DNA is TGTGCCAGCAGTACGCCACCCTTAGCGGGGTATGGCTACACCTTC.

The chain links TRBV6-1 to TRBJ1-1; D gene unclear. Per the germline V gene, CDR1 is MNHNS and CDR2 is SASEGT. Deletions cut 0 bases from V and 0 bases from J, with 17 bases between. This CDR3 has 18 amino acids. CDR3 bases: TGTGCCAGCAGTGAAGCGCTTCGAGGCCTGACTTTGAACACTGAAGCTTTCTTT. Its translation is CASSEALRGLTLNTEAFF.

V and J are TRBV5-1 and TRBJ1-1; D not certain. Per germline, CDR1 SGHRS and CDR2 YFSETQ. V lost 0 bases and J 3 bases, leaving 18 bases between the germline ends. The CDR3 sequence is 17 residues long. Here the CDR3 DNA reads TGCGCCAGCAGCTTGGTAATGTCTCAGGAAGTACACACTGAAGCTTTCTTT. Protein sequence: CASSLVMSQEVHTEAFF.

The chain combines TRBV19 with TRBJ2-5; TRBD1 matches 8 bases. The germline gives CDR1 LNHDA, CDR2 SQIVND (reference sequence). This CDR3 spans 14 amino acids. V shed 6 bases and J 2 bases; nucleotides not matched to a gene: 5. This chain's CDR3 is CASSPDRGQETQYF. As DNA, the CDR3 is TGTGCCAGTAGCCCCGACAGGGGTCAAGAGACCCAGTACTTC.

This rearrangement joins TRBV9 to TRBJ2-7; D perhaps matches TRBD2 (6 bases). V was shortened by 4 bases and J by 4 bases, with 12 bases between the two germline ends. The germline V gene encodes CDR1 SGDLS and CDR2 YYNGEE. This CDR3 is 13 amino acids long. CDR3 coding DNA: TGTGCCAGCAGCCCGAATAGCGGTTACGAGCAGTACTTC. Translated, it gives CASSPNSGYEQYF.

This clone was found once. J is TRBJ2-4 and V is TRBV12-3 or TRBV12-4; no reliable D call. The CDR3 sequence is 12 residues long. V was trimmed by 7 bases and J by 9 bases, leaving 13 bases between them. The CDR3: CASTSPAGIQYF. The CDR3 DNA sequence: TGTGCCAGCACCTCGCCAGCAGGCATTCAGTACTTC.

The CDR3 region is CASSGQGRLEQYF. The CDR3 nucleotides read TGTGCCAGCAGTGGGCAGGGGCGTCTCGAGCAGTACTTC. The chain links TRBV2 to TRBJ2-7; D possibly corresponds to TRBD1 (6 bases). With 4 bases removed from V and 6 bases from J, the gap between germline ends came to 13 bases. The CDR3 sequence is 13 residues long. The germline V gene has CDR1 SNHLY and CDR2 FYNNEI.

DNA of the CDR3: TGTGCCAGTAGTATAGTCAACAGGCTCCTCGAGGGCTACACCTTC. Protein product: CASSIVNRLLEGYTF. The chain recombines TRBV19 with TRBJ1-2; tentatively, D is TRBD1 (5 bases). The CDR3 totals 15 residues. Germline-derived CDR1 and CDR2 are LNHDA and SQIVND (reference sequence). V was shortened by 1 base and J by 8 bases, with 17 bases between the two germline ends.

V gene TRBV3-1 (or the pseudogene TRBV3-2) combines with J gene TRBJ2-7; 7 bases agree with TRBD1. Germline CDR1 and CDR2: LGHDT and YNNKEL (reference sequence). The CDR3 contains 13 residues. V shed 4 bases and J 5 bases; nucleotides not matched to a gene: 5. CDR3 loop: CASSRYRGNEQYF. The CDR3 DNA reads as TGTGCCAGCAGCCGATACAGGGGAAACGAGCAGTACTTC.

The V call is TRBV6-2 or TRBV6-3, the J call TRBJ2-7; D possibly corresponds to TRBD1 (6 bases). The CDR3 is 12 amino acids. CDR1 is MNHEY, CDR2 SVGEGT, per germline. V gave up 6 bases and J gave up 7 bases, with 13 bases separating them. CDR3 residues: CASSQGLGEQYF. The CDR3, as DNA: TGTGCCAGCAGCCAGGGGCTCGGAGAGCAGTACTTC.

The chain has TRBV27 and TRBJ2-3; TRBD1 might be the D (6 bases). The CDR3 totals 15 residues. CDR1 and CDR2 from the germline V gene are MNHEY and SMNVEV (reference sequence). V lost 4 bases, J lost 0 bases, and 11 bases lay in between. CDR3 bases: TGTGCCAGCAGTTCCCACAGGGATAGCACAGATACGCAGTATTTT. This codes for CASSSHRDSTDTQYF.

V gene TRBV6-2 or TRBV6-3 combines with J gene TRBJ1-1; D gene uncertain. The CDR3 has 12 residues. Germline V lookup: CDR1 MNHEY, CDR2 SVGEGT. The ends were cut back, 3 bases at V and 2 bases at J, with 4 bases in the middle. Here the CDR3 DNA reads TGTGCCAGCAGTTATATTAACACTGAAGCTTTCTTT. The encoded protein is CASSYINTEAFF.

This CDR3 reads CASSINRGVGGWVQPQHF. CDR3 DNA: TGTGCCAGTAGTATAAATAGGGGGGTAGGGGGCTGGGTTCAGCCCCAGCATTTT. The chain is built from TRBV19 and TRBJ1-5; 7 nucleotides match TRBD1. V lost 2 bases to trimming and J lost 6 bases; unmatched junction nucleotides: 16. Germline V lookup: CDR1 LNHDA, CDR2 SQIVND (reference sequence). This CDR3 is built from 18 residues.

The sample holds a few counts of this clone. This chain joins TRBV7-9 and TRBJ1-1; 7 bases are shared with TRBD1. The length of the CDR3 is 17 residues. Trimming removed 1 base from V and 0 bases from J; junction bases left unmatched: 8. Germline V gene data show CDR1 as SEHNR and CDR2 as FQNEAQ (reference sequence). The CDR3 reads CASSLGAGGPVNTEAFF. CDR3 DNA sequence: TGTGCCAGCAGCTTAGGGGCAGGGGGGCCCGTGAACACTGAAGCTTTCTTT.

The chain has TRBV6-1 and TRBJ1-2; no clear D gene. Trimming took 2 bases from V and 3 from J, leaving 7 bases between them. There are 13 residues in the CDR3. Germline CDR1 reads MNHNS; CDR2 reads SASEGT. CDR3 loop: CASSENGDYGYTF. As DNA, the CDR3 is TGTGCCAGCAGTGAAAACGGAGACTATGGCTACACCTTC.

This rearrangement joins TRBV30 to TRBJ1-4; maybe TRBD1 (6 bases). The germline gives CDR1 GTSNPN, CDR2 SVGIG (reference sequence). This CDR3 has 14 amino acids. V was cut by 2 bases and J by 7 bases, with 14 bases left in between. The CDR3 DNA reads TGTGCCTGGAGTTCCCTGGGGGCAGGTGAAAAACTGTTTTTT. Amino acids: CAWSSLGAGEKLFF.

This clone was detected only a few times. The V call is TRBV15, the J call TRBJ2-7, with a weak D call TRBD1 (5 bases). Germline lookup yields CDR1 LNHNV and CDR2 YYDKDF (reference sequence). The V gene lost 5 bases and the J gene lost 0 bases, with 14 bases spanning the gap. CDR3 length: 15 amino acids. CDR3 amino acids: CATSEERRGSYEQYF. Here the CDR3 DNA reads TGTGCCACCAGCGAAGAGAGAAGGGGCTCCTACGAGCAGTACTTC.